This T cell receptor (beta chain) was sequenced in a study of blood T cells in healthy people across ages. Study context: Researchers report that template switching captured about one barcoded beta molecule per two T cells. Study findings and constraints: Diversity was higher, and naive CD4+ cells more numerous, in long-lived donors than in aged donors.

The CDR3 has 15 amino acids. Trimming cost V 4 bases and J 1 base, with 13 bases left between them. Per the germline V gene, CDR1 is SGHRS and CDR2 is YFSETQ. Total RNA, at least 5.5 micrograms per sample, came from PBMCs. Worth noting for this clonotype: Its antigen is as yet unknown.

Primers used in a second PCR of about 7 to 12 cycles were a sample-barcoded 5' primer and a J-beta primer mix. TCRdb recomputed calls from the 5' RACE reads with MiXCR, one row per CDR3 protein. The table shows around 1.1 million distinct CDR3 sequences, with 35% to 45% occurring only once. The V call is TRBV5-1, the J call TRBJ2-3; no firm D call. Sequencing was performed on blood. This receptor was identified in a man younger than 35 in good health. CDR3 region: CASSPAVQRTDTQYF. CDR3 nucleotide sequence: TGCGCCAGCAGCCCGGCGGTGCAGCGCACAGATACGCAGTATTTT.